This T cell receptor (beta chain) was documented in a study of blood T cell repertoires in COVID-19. Study context: Specimens from acute and convalescent COVID-19 originated in the United States, Italy and Spain.

Some clones are missing from TCRdb's copy, which holds only in-frame ones; the method was immunoSEQ multiplex PCR. Here the sample spans 150,000 to 200,000 clones, around nine tenths being singletons. The receptor comes from a man younger than 30 with active or convalescent COVID-19. Sequenced: peripheral blood.

The CDR3 sequence is CASSLRGAGAFF. The CDR3 DNA is TGTGCCAGCAGCCTCCGGGGGGCTGGGGCTTTCTTT. The rearrangement joins TRBV28 to TRBJ1-1; D possibly corresponds to TRBD1 (6 bases). V gave up 6 bases and J gave up 11 bases, with 16 bases separating them. The length of the CDR3 is 12 residues. CDR1 and CDR2 from the germline V gene are MDHEN and SYDVKM.